This T cell receptor (beta chain) was observed in a study of long-term antiretroviral therapy in people with HIV. This CDR3 spans 16 amino acids. The germline V and J ends were trimmed by 0 bases and 4 bases, with 15 bases remaining between them. CDR1 is SGHAT, CDR2 FQNNGV, per germline. The assay, immunoSEQ v3.0, was run at survey level. Clones were read by immunoSEQ multiplex PCR, and TCRdb kept only the in-frame ones, dropping some. The sample has 20,000 to 25,000 clones, roughly 80% seen once. The sequence was obtained from a woman younger than 45 with HIV. The chain joins TRBV11-2 to TRBJ1-2; D is possibly TRBD1 (5 bases). Source: unsorted PBMCs, taken 0.2 years after starting antiretroviral therapy. The CDR3 sequence: CASSLDGLWGGYGYTF. The CDR3 DNA reads TGTGCCAGCAGCTTAGACGGGCTGTGGGGGGGCTATGGCTACACCTTC.